These 27 T cell receptor beta chains came from one sample sequenced in a study of T cells after yellow fever vaccination. TCRdb recomputed calls from the 5' RACE reads with MiXCR, one row per CDR3 protein. The sample lists about 210,000 distinct CDR3 sequences, 2.5% to 3.5% occurring once. The sample was CD4+ T cells sorted from PBMCs, taken 10 days after the yellow fever booster vaccination. These receptors came from a man younger than 30 who received the YFV17D yellow fever vaccine.

This clonotype has a count of ten or more. The chain is built from TRBV20-1 and TRBJ2-5; D unresolved. Germline V gives CDR1 DFQATT, CDR2 SNEGSKA (reference sequence). The CDR3 consists of 13 residues. Here the CDR3 DNA reads TGCAGCGCCCCCCGGAGCCCACGGGAGACCCAGTACTTC. Its translation is CSAPRSPRETQYF.

At least ten counts were recorded for this clonotype. The chain couples TRBV7-2 to TRBJ2-7; no clear D. The CDR3 is 12 amino acids. Germline CDR1 is SGHTA and CDR2 is FQGNSA. Between the trimmed V and J ends, which lost 4 bases and 7 bases, there was a span of 11 bases. The DNA of the CDR3 is TGTGCCAGCAGCTCGGGCCTGAGGGAGCAGTACTTC. Translation: CASSSGLREQYF.

This clonotype was counted a few times. This rearrangement joins TRBV29-1 to TRBJ2-5; TRBD2 is a possible D gene (6 bases). Trimming left V 7 bases short and J 5 bases short, with 17 bases between. Germline V gene data show CDR1 as SQVTM and CDR2 as ANQGSEA. The CDR3 runs to 13 residues. The CDR3: CSATAGGVETQYF. CDR3 coding DNA: TGCAGCGCCACGGCGGGCGGGGTGGAGACCCAGTACTTC.

This clonotype has a handful of counts. The chain joins TRBV7-2 to TRBJ2-4; 7 positions agree with TRBD1. From germline, CDR1 is SGHTA and CDR2 FQGNSA. The CDR3 has 14 residues. The trim removed 5 bases at V and 7 bases at J, leaving 8 bases unmatched. The CDR3, as DNA: TGTGCCAGCAGCCAGACAGGGACGAACAACATTCAGTACTTC. It is translated as CASSQTGTNNIQYF.

This clonotype was seen ten or more times. This rearrangement joins TRBV7-7 to TRBJ2-1; 7 nucleotides match TRBD2. Per the germline V gene, CDR1 is SSHAT and CDR2 is FNYEAQ (reference sequence). This CDR3 is 14 amino acids long. CDR3 sequence: CATSPGEGYNEQFF. The CDR3 DNA sequence: TGTGCTACCTCCCCCGGGGAGGGATACAATGAGCAGTTCTTC.

The chain has TRBV2 and TRBJ2-7; D may be TRBD1 or TRBD2 (5 bases each). The germline V gene encodes CDR1 SNHLY and CDR2 FYNNEI. Trimming cost V 6 bases and J 3 bases, with 15 bases left between them. CDR3 size: 14 residues. This CDR3 reads CASSTGTVGYEQYV. The CDR3 DNA follows: TGTGCCAGCAGCACTGGGACGGTTGGCTACGAGCAGTACGTC.

The V gene is TRBV5-5, the J gene TRBJ2-7; perhaps TRBD2 as D (7 bases). This CDR3 comprises 14 residues. V lost 4 bases, J lost 3 bases, and 14 bases lay in between. Germline values: CDR1 SGHKS, CDR2 YYEKEE (reference sequence). The DNA of the CDR3 is TGTGCCAGCAGCCGGGGGGCAGGAGACTACGAGCAGTACGTC. It specifies CASSRGAGDYEQYV.

The chain has TRBV20-1 and TRBJ2-1; possibly TRBD2 for D (6 bases). This CDR3 comprises 15 residues. V was pared by 6 bases and J by 7 bases, with 22 bases between. Germline V gives CDR1 DFQATT, CDR2 SNEGSKA (reference sequence). For the CDR3, the DNA is TGCAGTGCCCTACATGGGGCGGGGAATGTGAATGAGCAGTTCTTC. This sequence encodes CSALHGAGNVNEQFF.

This clonotype appeared many times. The V gene is TRBV5-4, the J gene TRBJ2-1, with D unclear. Germline values: CDR1 SGHNT, CDR2 YYREEE (reference sequence). Deletions cut 3 bases from V and 7 bases from J, with 5 bases between. This CDR3 spans 11 amino acids. The CDR3 coding sequence is TGTGCCAGCAGCTGGGGTAATGAGCAGTTCTTC. This sequence encodes CASSWGNEQFF.

This clonotype has a count of ten or more. The chain carries TRBV20-1 and TRBJ2-7, with 7 bases aligning to TRBD1. The trim removed 6 bases at V and 5 bases at J, leaving 10 bases unmatched. Germline assignment: CDR1 DFQATT and CDR2 SNEGSKA (reference sequence). This CDR3 is built from 13 residues. This chain's CDR3 is CSAPRQGSHEQYF. The CDR3 DNA reads TGCAGTGCACCTCGACAGGGTTCCCACGAGCAGTACTTC.

V gene TRBV15 combines with J gene TRBJ1-6; TRBD1 matches 7 bases. CDR1 is LNHNV, CDR2 YYDKDF, per germline (reference sequence). This CDR3 has 14 residues. J lost 5 bases, V lost 3 bases, and 1 base had no gene match. CDR3 loop: CATSSGTDNSPLHF. The CDR3 nucleotides are TGTGCCACCAGCAGCGGGACAGATAATTCACCCCTCCACTTT.

This clonotype has only a few counts. This chain links TRBV7-2 with TRBJ1-2; the D gene is possibly TRBD1 (6 bases). Trimming shortened V by 4 bases and J by 0 bases, and 12 bases separated the two germline ends. The CDR3 sequence is 15 residues long. The V gene's germline CDR1 is SGHTA and CDR2 FQGNSA. The CDR3 nucleotides are TGTGCCAGCAGCTCGACAGGTTGGGCTAACTATGGCTACACCTTC. As protein: CASSSTGWANYGYTF. The full variable domain, in which reference TRBV7-2 and TRBJ1-2 provide the parts outside the CDR3, is GAGVSQSPSNKVTEKGKDVELRCDPISGHTALYWYRQSLGQGLEFLIYFQGNSAPDKSGLPSDRFSAERTGGSVSTLTIQRTQQEDSAVYLCASSSTGWANYGYTFGSGTRLTVV.

The chain uses TRBV5-6 and TRBJ2-4; 8 bases align to TRBD1. This CDR3 has 15 residues. Germline V lookup: CDR1 SGHDT, CDR2 YYEEEE. The ends lost 4 bases at V and 6 bases at J; junction bases unmatched: 9. This CDR3 reads CASSPEWDRRNIQYF. CDR3 DNA: TGTGCCAGCAGCCCCGAGTGGGACAGGCGAAACATTCAGTACTTC.

This clonotype was counted at least ten times. This chain joins TRBV5-5 and TRBJ2-3; the D gene is possibly TRBD2 (7 bases). The CDR3 runs 14 residues. The germline gives CDR1 SGHKS, CDR2 YYEKEE (reference sequence). Deletions cut 2 bases from V and 2 bases from J, with 9 bases between. CDR3 loop: CASSLRGATDTQYF. The DNA of the CDR3 is TGTGCCAGCAGCTTACGGGGGGCCACAGATACGCAGTATTTT.

This clonotype was counted many times. The rearrangement links TRBV4-2 to TRBJ1-5; D gene unclear. Per the germline V gene, CDR1 is LGHNA and CDR2 is YNFKEQ. V dropped 1 base and J dropped 6 bases, with 7 bases sitting between them. The CDR3 runs to 13 residues. CDR3 nucleotide sequence: TGTGCCAGCAGCCAAGCGGAGGGTCAGCCCCAGCATTTT. As protein: CASSQAEGQPQHF.

This clonotype showed up many times. The V call is TRBV20-1, the J call TRBJ2-1; D gene uncertain. Trimming shortened V by 5 bases and J by 6 bases, and 11 bases separated the two germline ends. This CDR3 spans 12 amino acids. Germline loops: CDR1 DFQATT, CDR2 SNEGSKA (reference sequence). CDR3 bases: TGCAGTGCTCCCCGGTTCAGCAATGAGCAGTTCTTC. Translating it yields CSAPRFSNEQFF.

The V gene is TRBV4-2, the J gene TRBJ1-4; 10 bases match TRBD1. This CDR3 spans 20 amino acids. Germline V gives CDR1 LGHNA, CDR2 YNFKEQ. Trimming at V came to 3 bases and at J to 10 bases, leaving 23 bases not matched to a gene. CDR3 in amino acids: CASSQDRGNYLATPVGKLFF. The CDR3 region has the DNA TGTGCCAGCAGCCAGGACAGGGGGAATTACCTAGCTACCCCTGTGGGAAAACTGTTTTTT.

This clonotype was recorded at least ten times. The rearrangement joins TRBV28 to TRBJ2-3; no definite D call. The V gene lost 6 bases and the J gene lost 0 bases, with 10 bases spanning the gap. The CDR3 covers 14 residues. Germline V gene lookup returns CDR1 MDHEN and CDR2 SYDVKM. CDR3 sequence (DNA): TGTGCCAGCAGCCGTCAACCTAGCACAGATACGCAGTATTTT. Translation gives CASSRQPSTDTQYF.

Details on this clonotype: An end of the junction differs from the germline gene, which may be a read error. V is TRBV4-1 and J is TRBJ1-3, with 7 bases identical to TRBD1. The germline V gene encodes CDR1 MGHRA and CDR2 YSYEKL. This CDR3 comprises 15 residues. The CDR3 nucleotides are TGCGCCCGCAGCCAAGATGACAGGGTGGGAAACACCATATATTTT. Its protein product is CARSQDDRVGNTIYF.

This clonotype was seen repeatedly, ten times or more. The chain recombines TRBV7-9 with TRBJ2-3; TRBD1 or TRBD2 may be the D gene (5 bases each). With 5 bases removed from V and 2 bases from J, the gap between germline ends came to 17 bases. Germline-derived CDR1 and CDR2 are SEHNR and FQNEAQ (reference sequence). The CDR3 runs to 16 residues. CDR3: CASSGGRLGVTDTQYF. The DNA of the CDR3 is TGTGCCAGCAGCGGGGGACGGTTGGGGGTCACAGATACGCAGTATTTT.

The table lists this clonotype with a few counts. V and J are TRBV19 and TRBJ2-7; 12 nucleotides match TRBD2. Germline lookup yields CDR1 LNHDA and CDR2 SQIVND (reference sequence). The CDR3 is 15 amino acids. V was pared by 5 bases and J by 5 bases, with 7 bases of the junction left unmatched. The CDR3 region has the DNA TGTGCCAGTAGTTCTCTGGGACTAGCGGGCGACGAGCAGTACTTC. Its translation is CASSSLGLAGDEQYF. Filled out from reference TRBV19 and TRBJ2-7, the complete variable domain reads DGGITQSPKYLFRKEGQNVTLSCEQNLNHDAMYWYRQDPGQGLRLIYYSQIVNDFQKGDIAEGYSVSREKKESFPLTVTSAQKNPTAFYLCASSSLGLAGDEQYFGPGTRLTVT.

This chain uses TRBV20-1 with TRBJ1-2; no firm D call. Germline CDR1 reads DFQATT; CDR2 reads SNEGSKA (reference sequence). Trimming pared 6 bases from V and 7 bases from J, leaving 15 bases between. The CDR3 runs 12 residues. The CDR3 DNA reads as TGCAGTGCCGATTTAAAGTGGGTTGGCTACACCTTC. This sequence encodes CSADLKWVGYTF.

This clonotype was seen a handful of times. This sequence joins TRBV10-3 and TRBJ2-1; 15 bases align to TRBD2. Germline V gives CDR1 ENHRY, CDR2 SYGVKD. The CDR3 spans 17 residues. V lost 4 bases and J lost 5; bases outside the gene matches: 6. The CDR3 reads CAISGSRTSGGDNEQFF. The CDR3 coding sequence is TGTGCCATCAGTGGGAGTCGGACTAGCGGGGGGGACAATGAGCAGTTCTTC.

This clonotype has a handful of counts. The V gene is TRBV10-2, the J gene TRBJ2-5; D possibly uses TRBD1 or TRBD2 (6 bases each). With 3 bases removed from V and 3 bases from J, the gap between germline ends came to 14 bases. Germline V lookup: CDR1 WSHSY, CDR2 SAAADI. There are 15 residues in the CDR3. CDR3 in amino acids: CASSEQGGLKETQYF. The DNA for the CDR3 is TGCGCCAGCAGTGAACAGGGAGGTTTAAAAGAGACCCAGTACTTC.

The chain employs TRBV7-2 and TRBJ2-7; D is undetermined. CDR1 is SGHTA, CDR2 FQGNSA, per germline. This CDR3 spans 12 amino acids. V was cut by 3 bases and J by 2 bases, with 5 bases left in between. CDR3 in DNA: TGTGCCAGCAGCTTGATGACCTACGAGCAGTACTTC. Translation: CASSLMTYEQYF.

This chain connects TRBV7-2 to TRBJ2-2; D remains ambiguous. Germline V gene data show CDR1 as SGHTA and CDR2 as FQGNSA. The CDR3 runs 15 residues. Trimming left V 5 bases short and J 3 bases short, with 13 bases between. The CDR3 sequence is CASSPVGAYTGELFF. CDR3 DNA sequence: TGTGCCAGCAGCCCAGTAGGAGCCTACACCGGGGAGCTGTTTTTT.

This clonotype was observed at least ten times. The chain has TRBV7-9 and TRBJ2-6, with D tentatively TRBD1 or TRBD2 (5 bases each). V was shortened by 4 bases and J by 0 bases, with 7 bases between the two germline ends. There are 15 residues in the CDR3. CDR1 is SEHNR and CDR2 is FQNEAQ in the germline V gene (reference sequence). Here the CDR3 DNA reads TGTGCCAGCAGCTATGGGACCTCTGGGGCCAACGTCCTGACTTTC. Translated: CASSYGTSGANVLTF. The variable domain in full, with the rest retrieved from reference TRBV7-9 and TRBJ2-6, is DTGVSQNPRHKITKRGQNVTFRCDPISEHNRLYWYRQTLGQGPEFLTYFQNEAQLEKSRLLSDRFSAERPKGSFSTLEIQRTEQGDSAMYLCASSYGTSGANVLTFGAGSRLTVL.